The text below deals with one TCR beta chain. This record belongs to a study of PD-L1 blockade in urothelial cancer. Trimming stripped 6 bases from V and 7 bases from J, with 15 bases between. CDR3 length: 13 amino acids. Germline CDR1 SNHLY, CDR2 FYNNEI. Specified time point: peripheral blood 6 weeks after treatment start. Samples spanned pretreatment and treatment, with 1 to 8 time points per patient. The data were produced by immunoSEQ multiplex PCR, yet TCRdb's version contains in-frame clones alone and is incomplete. The profile covers around 80,000 clones, with approximately 90% appearing a single time and approximately 0.89% taken by the ten largest.

The sequencing used PBMCs, collected around atezolizumab (anti-PD-L1) treatment. The receptor comes from a woman older than 75 with urothelial cancer. The chain combines TRBV2 with TRBJ1-1; perhaps TRBD1 as D (6 bases). In nucleotides, the CDR3 is TGTGCCAGCAGCACCAGGGGTACCTTTGAAGCTTTCTTT. Translating gives CASSTRGTFEAFF.